The TCR beta chain described here comes from a study of shared clonotypes between healthy human individuals. Sequenced by immunoSEQ multiplex PCR; TCRdb stores in-frame clones only, minus some. This sample carries 1.6 million or so clones, around 95% of them seen once, and the ten largest clones take about 1.2%. The V gene's germline CDR1 is GTSNPN and CDR2 SVGIG (reference sequence). V was clipped by 2 bases and J by 0 bases, with 8 bases between them. The CDR3 consists of 14 residues. The rearrangement links TRBV30 to TRBJ1-3; no clear D. This TCR came from a young man in good health. Sequenced material: naive CD4+ T cells sorted from blood. The subset here: CD45RA+ positively selected. The CDR3 sequence: CAWSPVISGNTIYF. The CDR3 bases are TGTGCCTGGAGTCCCGTGATCTCTGGAAACACCATATATTTT.